These T cell receptor beta chains were read from a single sample in a study of shared clonotypes between healthy human individuals. Produced via immunoSEQ multiplex PCR; TCRdb's table is partial and in-frame only. The table records approximately 2,000,000 clones, 90% to 95% of them present only once. Sequencing was done on a sample of naive CD8+ T cells from PBMCs. These receptors were collected from a man between 18 and 35 years old in good health. Some clones in this sample may be carry-over from other donors' samples. Both conserved end residues are part of each CDR3. Each record gives: J gene, V gene, CDR3 length, D gene, clone size, CDR3 DNA, CDR3 protein. A D gene is named only where the DNA matches it firmly. Only part of the rows carry a size: once, few, many, or a class if the clone is expanded.

>TRBJ2-5|TRBV2|16|TRBD2|.
TGTGCCAGCAGAGGACTAGCGGGAGTTCCCATGGAGACCCAGTACTTC
CASRGLAGVPMETQYF
>TRBJ2-7|TRBV25-1|14|.|.
TGTGCCAGCAGTGAATTGGGGGGTTCCTACGAGCAGTACTTC
CASSELGGSYEQYF
>TRBJ2-4|TRBV7-2|17|TRBD2|.
TGTGCCAGCAGCTTAACTAGCTCCGGGAGGTATAGAAACATTCAGTACTTC
CASSLTSSGRYRNIQYF
>TRBJ2-1|TRBV7-9|13|.|.
TGTGCCAGCAGCTTTTTTCCTACGGATGAGCAGTTCTTC
CASSFFPTDEQFF
>TRBJ2-1|TRBV28|14|.|.
TGTGCCAGCGCCTGGGGCCACCTCGGGAATGAGCAGTTCTTC
CASAWGHLGNEQFF
>TRBJ1-2|TRBV5-4|12|.|.
TGTGCCAGCAGCTCGCAGGGGCCTGGCTACACCTTC
CASSSQGPGYTF
>TRBJ2-7|TRBV15|14|TRBD1|.
TGTGCCACCAGCCCCGGGACAGGGCTAACCGAGCAGTACTTC
CATSPGTGLTEQYF
>TRBJ2-7|TRBV20-1|10|.|.
TGCAGTGCTAACAACGGGCTGCAGTACTTC
CSANNGLQYF
>TRBJ1-5|TRBV19|14|.|.
TGTGCCAGTAGTATTCGGGATTCTTCGCAGCCCCAGCATTTT
CASSIRDSSQPQHF
>TRBJ2-1|TRBV5-6|19|.|once
TGTGCCAGCAGCCCGCCGGCGCTCCTCCAATCCGGGGGTTACAATGAGCAGTTCTTC
CASSPPALLQSGGYNEQFF
>TRBJ2-5|TRBV9|12|.|.
TGTGCCAGCAGCCGGGGAGGAGAGACCCAGTACTTC
CASSRGGETQYF
>TRBJ1-4|TRBV7-9|17|.|once
TGTGCCAGCAGCTTATCCAGGGTTCTTCTCTCTAATGAAAAACTGTTTTTT
CASSLSRVLLSNEKLFF
>TRBJ2-7|TRBV5-5|15|.|.
TGTGCCAGCAGCTTGGGCGGGGACACCTTCTACGAGCAGTACTTC
CASSLGGDTFYEQYF
>TRBJ1-1|TRBV29-1|12|TRBD1|.
TGCAGCGGCACAGGGGATAGCGAGGAAGCTTTCTTT
CSGTGDSEEAFF
>TRBJ1-6|TRBV5-1|15|TRBD1|.
TGCGCCAGCAGCTCAGGACAGGGGGGTAATTCACCCCTCCACTTT
CASSSGQGGNSPLHF
>TRBJ2-4|TRBV5-1|16|TRBD1|.
TGCGCCAGCAGCACAACAGGGGCCCATCCCGGAAACATTCAGTACTTC
CASSTTGAHPGNIQYF
>TRBJ2-3|TRBV9|17|TRBD2|.
TGTGCCAGCAGCGTAGGGGCGGGAGGGCCCGCGACAGATACGCAGTATTTT
CASSVGAGGPATDTQYF
>TRBJ2-5|TRBV10-2|13|.|.
TGCGCCACCATCTCAAGGGGTTCGGAGACCCAGTACTTC
CATISRGSETQYF
>TRBJ1-1|TRBV13|13|.|.
TGTGCCACCTCCTATTCTGGGAACACTGAAGCTTTCTTT
CATSYSGNTEAFF
>TRBJ2-7|TRBV11-2|15|TRBD2|once
TGTGCCAGCAGCTTGGGGACTACAGCCTCCTACGAGCAGTACTTC
CASSLGTTASYEQYF
>TRBJ2-5|TRBV7-9|14|TRBD1|.
TGTGCCAGCAGCTGGACAGGGTTACAAGAGACCCAGTACTTC
CASSWTGLQETQYF
>TRBJ2-7|TRBV29-1|12|.|.
TGCAGCGTTCCCCTGATTTCCTACGAGCAGTACTTC
CSVPLISYEQYF
>TRBJ2-5|TRBV11-1|15|TRBD1|once
TGTGCCAGCAGTTCCGGGACAGGGCAGGGGGAGACCCAGTACTTC
CASSSGTGQGETQYF
>TRBJ1-1|TRBV7-2|13|.|.
TGTGCCAGCAGCTCCTTGCGAGGGGCTGAAGCTTTCTTT
CASSSLRGAEAFF
>TRBJ1-1|TRBV5-6|17|.|.
TGTGCCAGCAGCTGGGTAAGAGGAGTAACCATGAACACTGAAGCTTTCTTT
CASSWVRGVTMNTEAFF
>TRBJ1-5|TRBV11-2|13|.|once
TGTGCCAGCAGCACAAGCACAAATCAGCCCCAGCATTTT
CASSTSTNQPQHF
>TRBJ1-2|TRBV11-2|14|.|.
TGTGCCAGCAGCTTAGTGGGTTTAAACTATGGCTACACCTTC
CASSLVGLNYGYTF
>TRBJ1-5|TRBV4-1|15|TRBD1|few
TGCGCCAGCAGCCACCGGGACAGTAGCAATCAGCCCCAGCATTTT
CASSHRDSSNQPQHF
>TRBJ1-2|TRBV27|14|.|.
TGTGCCAGCAGTCCGGGGAGAGGACACGGGGGCTACACCTTC
CASSPGRGHGGYTF
>TRBJ2-1|TRBV11-2|14|TRBD2|.
TGTGCCAGCACTAGCGGGAGAGGGTATAGTGAGCAGTTCTTC
CASTSGRGYSEQFF
>TRBJ2-7|TRBV6-1|15|TRBD1|.
TGTGCCAGCAGTGAAGCGACAGGGGCGAACCGTGAGCAGTACTTC
CASSEATGANREQYF
>TRBJ2-1|TRBV5-4|15|TRBD2|.
TGTGCCAGCAGCGCCGAACTAGCGGGAGGAGATGAGCAGTTCTTC
CASSAELAGGDEQFF
>TRBJ2-3|TRBV2|17|.|.
TGTGCCAGCCGAGCTACCCCAGCGGATATCAGCACAGATACGCAGTATTTT
CASRATPADISTDTQYF
>TRBJ1-1|TRBV5-5|12|.|.
TGTGCCAGCAGCTTGGGTTTTCGTGAAGCTTTCTTT
CASSLGFREAFF
>TRBJ1-2|TRBV5-5|15|TRBD1|.
TGTGCCAGCAGACGCGGGACAGGGGGGTTATATGGCTACACCTTC
CASRRGTGGLYGYTF
>TRBJ1-2|TRBV6-5|14|.|.
TGTGCCAGCAGCCCCGGGGACCGGCTCTATGGCTACACCTTC
CASSPGDRLYGYTF
>TRBJ2-5|TRBV9|14|TRBD2|.
TGTGCCAGCAGCGTAGGAGGGACTACAGAGACCCAGTACTTC
CASSVGGTTETQYF
>TRBJ2-7|TRBV9|14|.|once
TGTGCCAGCAGCCAGGGAGGGGGCGCGTACGAGCAGTACTTC
CASSQGGGAYEQYF
>TRBJ2-2|TRBV2|14|.|.
TGTGCCAGCTCCCCTTTAGCGAACACCGGGGAGCTGTTTTTT
CASSPLANTGELFF
>TRBJ2-7|TRBV29-1|11|TRBD1|.
TGCAGCGCTGGGACAGGGTGGGAGCAGTACTTC
CSAGTGWEQYF
>TRBJ2-2|TRBV11-2|16|TRBD2|.
TGTGCCAGCAGCAGGGGACTAGCGGGAGCGATCGGGGAGCTGTTTTTT
CASSRGLAGAIGELFF
>TRBJ2-3|TRBV28|13|.|.
TGTGCCAGCAGCAATGAATTTACAGATACGCAGTATTTT
CASSNEFTDTQYF
>TRBJ2-1|TRBV4-3|15|TRBD2|.
TGCGCCAGCGACGGAGCGGGAGGGTTAATAGGTGAGCAGTTCTTC
CASDGAGGLIGEQFF
>TRBJ2-3|TRBV11-2|16|TRBD1|.
TGTGCCAGCAGCTTGGACCGAGGGACAGGGCGAAATACGCAGTATTTT
CASSLDRGTGRNTQYF
>TRBJ2-7|TRBV6-4|15|TRBD2|.
TGTGCCAGCAGTGCGATAGCGGGAGCGTCCTACGAGCAGTACTTC
CASSAIAGASYEQYF
>TRBJ1-1|TRBV7-2|15|.|.
TGTGCCAGCAGCACCCCCCGGGGGGTTGAAACTGAAGCTTTCTTT
CASSTPRGVETEAFF
>TRBJ2-3|TRBV29-1|20|TRBD2|.
TGCAGCTCCCAGGGTCAACTAGCGGGGGCCAGACAGGGCGGCACAGATACGCAGTATTTT
CSSQGQLAGARQGGTDTQYF
>TRBJ2-7|TRBV10-1|14|TRBD1|.
TGCGCCAGCAGCCCTGGACAGGTCAGTGGCGAGCAGTACTTC
CASSPGQVSGEQYF
>TRBJ2-7|TRBV2|15|TRBD1|.
TGTGCCAGCAGTGAATTGGGGACAGGAGCCTACGAGCAGTACTTC
CASSELGTGAYEQYF
>TRBJ1-4|TRBV19|15|.|.
TGTGCCAGTAGTCCGCGGGGCACAACTAATGAAAAACTGTTTTTT
CASSPRGTTNEKLFF